The 8 T cell receptor beta chains listed next were all sequenced from one sample in a study of T cells in Graves' hyperthyroidism and ophthalmopathy. It was RNA transcripts that yielded the amplified TCR beta CDR3 regions. With the HTBI primer set, the TCR CDR3 went through a first round of RT-PCR. Using its own MiXCR run on the multiplex PCR reads, TCRdb lists one record per CDR3 protein. This table has around 300,000 distinct CDR3 sequences, 20% to 25% appearing once. Input material: blood. These receptors were obtained from a man younger than 40 with Graves' ophthalmopathy.

This clonotype was found many times. The chain recombines TRBV24-1 with TRBJ2-3, with TRBD2 matching over 8 bases. From germline, CDR1 is KGHDR and CDR2 SFDVKD. V gave up 3 bases and J gave up 8 bases; unmatched junction bases: 18. This CDR3 region has 18 residues. CDR3 in DNA: TGTGCCACCAGTGATCCGGGACGTAGCGGGAATGTTCGCAGTACGCAGTATTTT. This encodes CATSDPGRSGNVRSTQYF.

The V and J genes are TRBV28 and TRBJ2-1, with 7 positions matching TRBD1. The germline CDR1 and CDR2 sequences are MDHEN and SYDVKM. This CDR3 is built from 14 residues. J lost 5 bases, V lost 6 bases, and 7 bases had no gene match. As DNA, the CDR3 is TGTGCCAGCAGACCGGACAGGCTGAACAATGAGCAGTTCTTC. Translated, it gives CASRPDRLNNEQFF.

This clonotype has more than one count but fewer than ten. The chain combines TRBV7-2 with TRBJ2-7, with D perhaps TRBD1 (6 bases). CDR3 length: 15 residues. The V end was cut by 3 bases, the J end by 3 bases, with 15 bases between. Germline CDR1 reads SGHTA; CDR2 reads FQGNSA. CDR3 amino acids: CASSFEIGGYYEQYF. In nucleotides, the CDR3 is TGTGCCAGCAGCTTCGAAATAGGGGGATACTACGAGCAGTACTTC.

This clonotype was seen a few times. This chain connects TRBV6-1 to TRBJ2-3; weak D call: TRBD1 (6 bases). The CDR3 extends over 14 amino acids. CDR1 is MNHNS, CDR2 SASEGT, per germline. V lost 5 bases, J lost 3 bases, and 12 bases lay in between. For the CDR3, the DNA is TGTGCCAGCAGTTCCCTCCAGGGGACAGATACGCAGTATTTT. This gives the protein CASSSLQGTDTQYF.

The rearrangement links TRBV24-1 to TRBJ2-1; D is tentatively TRBD1 or TRBD2 (7 bases each). The CDR3 is 20 amino acids. The V end was cut by 5 bases, the J end by 7 bases, with 32 bases between. The germline gives CDR1 KGHDR, CDR2 SFDVKD. CDR3 nucleotide sequence: TGTGCCACCAGTGCCGTCAGGGGGAAGGATACGGCGGGAGTCGGGAATGAGCAGTTCTTC. This gives the protein CATSAVRGKDTAGVGNEQFF.

Only a few counts were recorded for this clonotype. J is TRBJ2-1 and V is TRBV2; D may be TRBD2 (6 bases). Germline-derived CDR1 and CDR2 are SNHLY and FYNNEI. Trimming shortened V by 3 bases and J by 3 bases, and 12 bases separated the two germline ends. This CDR3 is built from 15 residues. The CDR3 DNA follows: TGTGCCAGCAGTGAGGGGAGGACTAACTACAATGAGCAGTTCTTC. This translates into CASSEGRTNYNEQFF.

This clonotype was picked up many times. The V and J genes are TRBV2 and TRBJ2-1, with TRBD2 matching 8 bases. This CDR3 spans 16 amino acids. From germline, CDR1 is SNHLY and CDR2 FYNNEI. Germline trimming cut 7 bases from V and 7 bases from J; bases unmatched to any gene: 15. This CDR3 reads CASTLRPGLVSNEQFF. The CDR3 region has the DNA TGTGCCAGCACCCTGCGCCCGGGACTAGTATCGAATGAGCAGTTCTTC.

This clonotype was seen at least ten times. V usage is TRBV12-3 or TRBV12-4 and J usage is TRBJ1-2, with unresolved D. CDR3 length equals 14 residues. V was trimmed by 5 bases and J by 4 bases, leaving 14 bases between them. This CDR3 is CASSRDALGYGYTF. The CDR3, as DNA: TGTGCCAGCAGTAGAGATGCTCTAGGCTATGGCTACACCTTC.